What follows are 11 T cell receptor beta chains derived from one specimen sequenced in a study of T cells in Graves' hyperthyroidism and ophthalmopathy. From RNA transcripts, TCR beta CDR3 regions were amplified. Initially, a first-round RT-PCR of the TCR CDR3 employed the HTBI primer set. TCRdb redid the calling of the multiplex PCR reads with MiXCR, one entry per CDR3 protein. The profile shows approximately 400,000 distinct CDR3 sequences, about 14% of them singletons. Sequenced material: blood. These receptors all stem from a man between 45 and 60 years old with Graves' ophthalmopathy.

This clonotype was observed at least ten times. This chain connects TRBV12-3 or TRBV12-4 to TRBJ1-6; D not resolved. Trimming removed 6 bases at V and 7 bases at J, with 13 bases between. The CDR3 is 14 amino acids. The DNA for the CDR3 is TGTGCCAGCAGCCCCGTGCTTCGCAATTCACCCCTCCACTTT. Translation: CASSPVLRNSPLHF.

The rearrangement uses TRBV10-3 and TRBJ2-1, with no clear D. Trimming pared 3 bases from V and 4 bases from J, leaving 13 bases between. CDR1 ENHRY and CDR2 SYGVKD come from the germline V gene. This CDR3 has 15 residues. CDR3 in DNA: TGTGCCATCAGTGACAATAAACGGTCATACAATGAGCAGTTCTTC. This gives the protein CAISDNKRSYNEQFF.

This clonotype was seen many times. The chain carries TRBV19 and TRBJ1-2; perhaps TRBD1 as D (5 bases). V was cut by 6 bases and J by 8 bases, with 13 bases left in between. CDR1 is LNHDA, CDR2 SQIVND, per germline (reference sequence). The CDR3 runs 12 residues. The CDR3 is CASSRGLWGYTF. CDR3 DNA: TGTGCCAGTAGCCGGGGACTTTGGGGCTACACCTTC.

CDR3 amino acids: CSYKQTGTFTEAFF. The CDR3 DNA reads TGCAGCTACAAACAGACAGGGACTTTCACTGAAGCTTTCTTT. J is TRBJ1-1 and V is TRBV29-1; 7 nucleotides line up with TRBD1. The trim removed 8 bases at V and 4 bases at J, leaving 13 bases unmatched. Germline loops: CDR1 SQVTM, CDR2 ANQGSEA. The CDR3 totals 14 residues.

The V and J genes are TRBV6-5 and TRBJ2-1; weak D call: TRBD2 (6 bases). V was shortened by 2 bases and J by 8 bases, with 10 bases between the two germline ends. The CDR3 loop spans 13 amino acids. From germline, CDR1 is MNHEY and CDR2 SVGAGI. In DNA, the CDR3 is TGTGCCAGCAGTTACCCGGAGCGGGATGAGCAGTTCTTC. It yields the protein CASSYPERDEQFF.

This clonotype was picked up a small number of times. This sequence joins TRBV24-1 and TRBJ2-1; the D gene could be TRBD1 or TRBD2 (5 bases each). CDR1 is KGHDR and CDR2 is SFDVKD in the germline V gene. The CDR3 runs 15 residues. The V end lost 7 bases, the J end lost 8 bases, and 20 bases lay between the germline ends. The CDR3 nucleotides are TGTGCCACCAGCCGTCGGGACGGCAGTGGCGATGAGCAGTTCTTC. Encoded protein: CATSRRDGSGDEQFF.

This clonotype was counted ten times or more. The rearrangement joins TRBV11-3 to TRBJ2-1, with D tentatively TRBD2 (6 bases). V dropped 5 bases and J dropped 7 bases, with 15 bases sitting between them. Looked up from germline, CDR1 is SGHNT and CDR2 is YENEEA. The CDR3 length is 14 residues. Here the CDR3 DNA reads TGTGCCAGCAGCCCTGCGGGACTCTCGAATGAGCAGTTCTTC. It translates to CASSPAGLSNEQFF.

This clonotype appeared many times. This chain uses TRBV20-1 with TRBJ1-6, with D uncertain. The CDR3 covers 15 residues. V was cut by 3 bases and J by 4 bases, with 13 bases left in between. Germline assignment: CDR1 DFQATT and CDR2 SNEGSKA (reference sequence). The CDR3 region is CSASGQPLYNSPLHF. CDR3 in DNA: TGCAGTGCTAGCGGTCAACCCCTGTATAATTCACCCCTCCACTTT.

This sequence joins TRBV19 and TRBJ1-5; D ambiguous. Deletions cut 4 bases from V and 6 bases from J, with 19 bases between. Germline CDR1 is LNHDA and CDR2 is SQIVND (reference sequence). The CDR3 runs to 16 residues. The CDR3 loop is CASSTTPTVVLQPQHF. CDR3 coding DNA: TGTGCCAGTAGTACCACCCCCACTGTCGTTCTTCAGCCCCAGCATTTT.

The rearrangement uses TRBV7-9 and TRBJ2-2; TRBD2 is a possible D gene (5 bases). This CDR3 has 14 residues. Germline V CDR1 and CDR2: SEHNR, FQNEAQ (reference sequence). With 11 bases removed from V and 2 bases from J, the gap between germline ends came to 15 bases. In nucleotides, the CDR3 is TGTGCCTCCACTCCTGGGAGTAACACCGGGGAGCTGTTTTTT. It translates to CASTPGSNTGELFF.

In its sample, this clonotype was seen a few times. The rearrangement links TRBV19 to TRBJ2-3; possible D gene TRBD1, 5 bases. Deletions cut 5 bases from V and 0 bases from J, with 15 bases between. The V gene's germline CDR1 is LNHDA and CDR2 SQIVND (reference sequence). The CDR3 is 16 residues long. This CDR3 is CASSGRQGYSTDTQYF. Here the CDR3 DNA reads TGTGCCAGTAGTGGAAGGCAGGGATATAGCACAGATACGCAGTATTTT. Drawing the rest from reference TRBV19 and TRBJ2-3, the complete variable domain is DGGITQSPKYLFRKEGQNVTLSCEQNLNHDAMYWYRQDPGQGLRLIYYSQIVNDFQKGDIAEGYSVSREKKESFPLTVTSAQKNPTAFYLCASSGRQGYSTDTQYFGPGTRLTVL.